Listed here are 31 T cell receptor beta chains from one sample, sequenced in a study of graft-versus-host responses after intestinal transplantation (dated by TCRdb to the early 2020s). Libraries were made using the immunoSEQ multiplex PCR assay. TCRdb stores this immuneACCESS table with in-frame sequences only. Part of the clones is absent; in the studies checked, under half of the shortfall reflects unresolved V genes, and no reason is known for the rest. The sample table records tens of thousands of clones; around 78% of these occur just once. The ten largest account for 1.1% of the sample. Sequencing was performed on PBMCs, taken roughly 29 days after intestinal transplant. These receptor sequences come from a human patient who received an intestinal transplant, so some T cells may come from the graft donor.

In DNA form, the CDR3 reads TGTGCCAGCAGCGTATCCCCCCACAAAGCAACTAATGAAAAACTGTTTTTT. Translated: CASSVSPHKATNEKLFF. The chain combines TRBV9 with TRBJ1-4; no definite D call. The germline V gene encodes CDR1 SGDLS and CDR2 YYNGEE. Trimming left V 1 base short and J 0 bases short, with 13 bases between. The CDR3 contains 17 residues.

The genes are TRBV6-5 and TRBJ1-1, with 7 bases identical to TRBD1. V shed 8 bases, J shed 5 bases, and the junction held 8 bases outside the gene matches. The germline CDR1 and CDR2 sequences are MNHEY and SVGAGI. CDR3 length: 13 amino acids. Here the CDR3 reads CASARQGGTEAFF. In DNA form, the CDR3 reads TGTGCCAGCGCTAGACAGGGTGGAACTGAAGCTTTCTTT.

V and J are TRBV10-2 and TRBJ2-3; tentatively, D is TRBD2 (5 bases). Germline V gives CDR1 WSHSY, CDR2 SAAADI. The V gene lost 3 bases and the J gene lost 3 bases, with 7 bases spanning the gap. This CDR3 is built from 13 residues. The CDR3 is CASSELVTDTQYF. The CDR3 DNA follows: TGCGCCAGCAGTGAACTAGTTACAGATACGCAGTATTTT.

The chain has TRBV7-9 and TRBJ2-5; TRBD1 matches 8 bases. Germline CDR1 and CDR2: SEHNR and FQNEAQ (reference sequence). V lost 5 bases and J lost 5; bases outside the gene matches: 10. The CDR3 length is 15 residues. CDR3 nucleotide sequence: TGTGCCAGCAGCCAGGGGGCCTCCCAGGGGGAGACCCAGTACTTC. This translates into CASSQGASQGETQYF.

The V gene is TRBV6-6, the J gene TRBJ2-3; D might be TRBD2 (6 bases). Germline V lookup: CDR1 MNHNY, CDR2 SVGAGI (reference sequence). The CDR3 length is 12 residues. Trimming pared 4 bases from V and 8 bases from J, leaving 10 bases between. CDR3 bases: TGTGCCAGCAGTTCTAGCGTAGGTACGCAGTATTTT. Its protein product is CASSSSVGTQYF.

The chain combines TRBV6-6 with TRBJ2-5; D possibly corresponds to TRBD2 (7 bases). The CDR3 contains 15 residues. The ends were cut back, 6 bases at V and 0 bases at J, with 14 bases in the middle. Germline V gene sequence: CDR1 MNHNY, CDR2 SVGAGI (reference sequence). CDR3 nucleotides: TGTGCCAGCAGCAATAGGGGGGGCTACCAAGAGACCCAGTACTTC. Translated: CASSNRGGYQETQYF.

The genes are TRBV5-5 and TRBJ2-7, with TRBD1 matching over 7 bases. This CDR3 spans 14 amino acids. The germline V gene encodes CDR1 SGHKS and CDR2 YYEKEE (reference sequence). Losses at the gene ends were 0 bases for V and 4 bases for J; bases not matched to a gene: 4. CDR3 coding DNA: TGTGCCAGCAGCTTGGCGGGACAGCTTTACGAGCAGTACTTC. It specifies CASSLAGQLYEQYF.

The V call is TRBV9, the J call TRBJ1-2; 7 bases match TRBD1. CDR3 length equals 15 residues. Trimming at V came to 3 bases and at J to 8 bases, leaving 13 bases not matched to a gene. The germline V gene encodes CDR1 SGDLS and CDR2 YYNGEE. The CDR3 sequence is CASSAYDRDLGGYTF. DNA of the CDR3: TGTGCCAGCAGCGCATACGACAGGGATCTAGGAGGCTACACCTTC.

This clone was seen a single time. V usage is TRBV4-1 and J usage is TRBJ1-5; D may be TRBD1 (5 bases). The V end lost 1 base, the J end lost 0 bases, and 10 bases lay between the germline ends. The germline gives CDR1 MGHRA, CDR2 YSYEKL. CDR3 length: 16 residues. Here the CDR3 DNA reads TGCGCCAGCAGCCAAGTGGGACCCAGTAGCAATCAGCCCCAGCATTTT. This encodes CASSQVGPSSNQPQHF.

The rearrangement joins TRBV11-2 to TRBJ2-3; 8 nucleotides match TRBD2. V shed 4 bases, J shed 4 bases, and the junction held 13 bases outside the gene matches. There are 17 residues in the CDR3. Germline V lookup: CDR1 SGHAT, CDR2 FQNNGV. Here the CDR3 reads CASSSLRLRGVSDTQYF. The CDR3 DNA sequence: TGTGCCAGCAGCTCCCTGCGGTTGCGGGGGGTCTCAGATACGCAGTATTTT.

The chain couples TRBV11-1 to TRBJ2-1; D is ambiguous. Germline values: CDR1 SGHAT, CDR2 FQDESV (reference sequence). This CDR3 is built from 15 residues. V lost 4 bases to trimming and J lost 0 bases, with 10 bases between them. CDR3 amino acids: CASSSTRSSYNEQFF. The CDR3 DNA sequence: TGTGCCAGCAGCTCTACTCGGAGCTCCTACAATGAGCAGTTCTTC.

The rearrangement links TRBV27 to TRBJ2-1, with TRBD2 matching 16 bases. The germline CDR1 and CDR2 sequences are MNHEY and SMNVEV (reference sequence). V lost 6 bases, J lost 8 bases, and 10 bases stayed unmatched. The CDR3 spans 17 residues. DNA for the CDR3: TGTGCCAGCAGCCCGGGACTAGCGGGAGGGCCCGAGGATGAGCAGTTCTTC. Its protein is CASSPGLAGGPEDEQFF.

The genes are TRBV28 and TRBJ1-1; a weak D match, TRBD1 (5 bases). The germline V gene has CDR1 MDHEN and CDR2 SYDVKM. The V end lost 5 bases, the J end lost 1 base, and 17 bases lay between the germline ends. This CDR3 region has 16 residues. The CDR3 loop reads CASSPNLGVRNTEAFF. The DNA of the CDR3 is TGTGCCAGCAGTCCCAATTTGGGGGTCAGGAACACTGAAGCTTTCTTT.

This sequence joins TRBV19 and TRBJ1-1; TRBD1 aligns across 9 bases. The V gene end was trimmed by 4 bases and the J gene end by 4 bases; junction bases not matched to a gene: 4. CDR3 length: 14 amino acids. Per the germline V gene, CDR1 is LNHDA and CDR2 is SQIVND (reference sequence). In DNA, the CDR3 is TGTGCCAGTAGTACCGTGACAGGGGGCACTGAAGCTTTCTTT. Translating it yields CASSTVTGGTEAFF.

This clone was picked up a small number of times. The genes are TRBV11-3 and TRBJ2-2; TRBD2 is a possible D gene (6 bases). CDR3 length: 13 amino acids. Deletions cut 5 bases from V and 7 bases from J, with 11 bases between. Germline CDR1 is SGHNT and CDR2 is YENEEA. CDR3 nucleotides: TGTGCCAGCAGCGGGGGGTACGGCGGGGAGCTGTTTTTT. Translation gives CASSGGYGGELFF.

The V gene is TRBV2, the J gene TRBJ2-1, with no clear D. CDR3 length: 12 amino acids. Per the germline V gene, CDR1 is SNHLY and CDR2 is FYNNEI. Trimming cost V 4 bases and J 6 bases, with 7 bases left between them. The CDR3 nucleotides are TGTGCCAGCAGTGGAAGCAGCAATGAGCAGTTCTTC. Translated: CASSGSSNEQFF.

The rearrangement joins TRBV10-3 to TRBJ1-1; TRBD1 agrees at 8 bases. V dropped 0 bases and J dropped 0; count of bases not matched to a gene: 3. The V gene's germline CDR1 is ENHRY and CDR2 SYGVKD. The CDR3 loop spans 16 amino acids. The CDR3 DNA sequence: TGTGCCATCAGTGAGTCGACAGGGGACATGAACACTGAAGCTTTCTTT. It specifies CAISESTGDMNTEAFF.

The chain is built from TRBV6-5 and TRBJ1-5, with 7 nucleotides matching TRBD1. The trim removed 6 bases at V and 6 bases at J, leaving 5 bases unmatched. Germline-derived CDR1 and CDR2 are MNHEY and SVGAGI. This CDR3 has 13 amino acids. The CDR3 DNA is TGTGCCAGCAGCCCGGGACAGTTTCAGCCCCAGCATTTT. This codes for CASSPGQFQPQHF.

The J gene is TRBJ1-1, the V gene TRBV5-4, with no clear D. Between the trimmed V and J ends, which lost 4 bases and 2 bases, there was a span of 9 bases. The CDR3 extends over 13 amino acids. Per the germline V gene, CDR1 is SGHNT and CDR2 is YYREEE (reference sequence). CDR3 sequence reads: CASSRDLNTEAFF. The CDR3 DNA is TGTGCCAGCAGCCGAGACCTAAACACTGAAGCTTTCTTT.

This clone showed up just once. The rearrangement uses TRBV9 and TRBJ2-1; TRBD2 matches at 7 bases. This CDR3 is 16 amino acids long. CDR1 and CDR2 (germline): SGDLS, YYNGEE. Trimming removed 3 bases from V and 0 bases from J; junction bases left unmatched: 6. The CDR3 spells CASSGPSGSSYNEQFF. The CDR3 DNA is TGTGCCAGCAGCGGGCCTAGCGGAAGCTCCTACAATGAGCAGTTCTTC.

V gene TRBV4-1 combines with J gene TRBJ2-5; possibly TRBD2 for D (6 bases). The closer fit of TRBJ2-7 to the DNA end suggests the J call may be wrong. This CDR3 region has 15 residues. Germline-derived CDR1 and CDR2 are MGHRA and YSYEKL. The CDR3 loop reads CASSQDVAGGYEQYF. CDR3 coding DNA: TGCGCCAGCAGCCAAGACGTCGCCGGGGGCTACGAGCAGTACTTC.

The rearrangement joins TRBV5-1 to TRBJ1-1, with 8 bases fitting TRBD1. The germline CDR1 and CDR2 sequences are SGHRS and YFSETQ. J gave up 1 base and V 2 bases, and 4 bases lay outside the gene matches. This CDR3 region has 15 residues. The CDR3 spells CASSFSGGPNTEAFF. The CDR3 region has the DNA TGCGCCAGCAGCTTTTCAGGGGGCCCGAACACTGAAGCTTTCTTT. Full variable domain (remainder filled in from reference TRBV5-1 and TRBJ1-1): KAGVTQTPRYLIKTRGQQVTLSCSPISGHRSVSWYQQTPGQGLQFLFEYFSETQRNKGNFPGRFSGRQFSNSRSEMNVSTLELGDSALYLCASSFSGGPNTEAFFGQGTRLTVV.

The chain joins TRBV16 to TRBJ2-1; 8 bases are shared with TRBD2. The CDR3 has 15 amino acids. Germline lookup yields CDR1 KGHSY and CDR2 FQNENV. Losses at the gene ends were 2 bases for V and 10 bases for J; bases not matched to a gene: 10. The CDR3 DNA follows: TGTGCCAGCAGCCAAACGGGGGGGCCCCGGCGCGAGCAGTTCTTC. Translation: CASSQTGGPRREQFF.

This chain connects TRBV5-1 to TRBJ1-1, with D possibly TRBD1 on 6 matching bases. Germline CDR1 and CDR2: SGHRS and YFSETQ. The CDR3 loop spans 11 amino acids. V lost 3 bases to trimming and J lost 11 bases, with 11 bases between them. In nucleotides, the CDR3 is TGCGCCAGCAGCTCGGGGGCGGACGCTTTCTTT. Translating gives CASSSGADAFF. The entire variable domain, with the rest obtained from reference TRBV5-1 and TRBJ1-1, is as follows: KAGVTQTPRYLIKTRGQQVTLSCSPISGHRSVSWYQQTPGQGLQFLFEYFSETQRNKGNFPGRFSGRQFSNSRSEMNVSTLELGDSALYLCASSSGADAFFGQGTRLTVV.

This clone was seen only once. This rearrangement joins TRBV6-5 to TRBJ2-1; 8 positions agree with TRBD2. The CDR3 contains 15 residues. CDR1 is MNHEY and CDR2 is SVGAGI in the germline V gene. The ends lost 3 bases at V and 4 bases at J; junction bases unmatched: 5. The CDR3 DNA reads as TGTGCCAGCAGTTATGGTTTAGCGGGATACAATGAGCAGTTCTTC. This encodes CASSYGLAGYNEQFF.

The chain uses TRBV15 and TRBJ2-1, with 9 positions matching TRBD1. Losses at the gene ends were 1 base for V and 4 bases for J; bases not matched to a gene: 11. The germline CDR1 and CDR2 sequences are LNHNV and YYDKDF (reference sequence). This CDR3 is built from 18 residues. CDR3 residues: CATSRATGTGSEYNEQFF. For the CDR3, the DNA is TGTGCCACCAGCAGAGCCACCGGGACAGGGAGCGAATACAATGAGCAGTTCTTC. Full variable domain (rest looked up from reference TRBV15 and TRBJ2-1): DAMVIQNPRYQVTQFGKPVTLSCSQTLNHNVMYWYQQKSSQAPKLLFHYYDKDFNNEADTPDNFQSRRPNTSFCFLDIRSPGLGDTAMYLCATSRATGTGSEYNEQFFGPGTRLTVL.

The chain joins TRBV7-3 to TRBJ1-6; D unclear. The CDR3 contains 13 residues. CDR1 and CDR2 (germline): SGHTA, FQGTGA. V was pared by 0 bases and J by 7 bases, with 4 bases between. The CDR3 coding sequence is TGTGCCAGCAGCTTAACGATAAATTCACCCCTCCACTTT. Translation: CASSLTINSPLHF.

This clone occurred once. The chain is built from TRBV27 and TRBJ1-1, with 8 bases identical to TRBD1. The germline gives CDR1 MNHEY, CDR2 SMNVEV (reference sequence). With V trimmed by 2 bases and J by 5 bases, 4 bases remained unmatched. The CDR3 is made up of 14 amino acids. The CDR3 DNA sequence: TGTGCCAGCAGTTTAAACAGGGGGGCGACTGAAGCTTTCTTT. Protein: CASSLNRGATEAFF.

This clone came up a few times. The chain joins TRBV27 to TRBJ2-7; 9 bases map to TRBD1. V lost 7 bases, J lost 3 bases, and 13 bases stayed unmatched. The CDR3 contains 16 residues. Germline values: CDR1 MNHEY, CDR2 SMNVEV (reference sequence). This CDR3 is CASKLTGGDSRYEQYF. The CDR3 DNA reads TGTGCCAGCAAACTCACAGGGGGCGATTCTCGCTACGAGCAGTACTTC.

The chain joins TRBV4-1 to TRBJ2-1; perhaps TRBD2 as D (6 bases). Germline CDR1 MGHRA, CDR2 YSYEKL. The CDR3 runs to 15 residues. Between the trimmed V and J ends, which lost 1 base and 3 bases, there was a span of 10 bases. The CDR3 spells CASSQGLASYNEQFF. CDR3 bases: TGCGCCAGCAGCCAAGGGCTAGCGAGCTACAATGAGCAGTTCTTC.

V gene TRBV27 combines with J gene TRBJ2-7, with D perhaps TRBD1 (6 bases). The V gene's germline CDR1 is MNHEY and CDR2 SMNVEV (reference sequence). V lost 0 bases and J lost 3, with 15 bases in between. This CDR3 has 16 residues. CDR3 sequence reads: CASSLSVGASIYEQYF. CDR3 nucleotide sequence: TGTGCCAGCAGTTTATCAGTGGGGGCTAGCATCTACGAGCAGTACTTC.